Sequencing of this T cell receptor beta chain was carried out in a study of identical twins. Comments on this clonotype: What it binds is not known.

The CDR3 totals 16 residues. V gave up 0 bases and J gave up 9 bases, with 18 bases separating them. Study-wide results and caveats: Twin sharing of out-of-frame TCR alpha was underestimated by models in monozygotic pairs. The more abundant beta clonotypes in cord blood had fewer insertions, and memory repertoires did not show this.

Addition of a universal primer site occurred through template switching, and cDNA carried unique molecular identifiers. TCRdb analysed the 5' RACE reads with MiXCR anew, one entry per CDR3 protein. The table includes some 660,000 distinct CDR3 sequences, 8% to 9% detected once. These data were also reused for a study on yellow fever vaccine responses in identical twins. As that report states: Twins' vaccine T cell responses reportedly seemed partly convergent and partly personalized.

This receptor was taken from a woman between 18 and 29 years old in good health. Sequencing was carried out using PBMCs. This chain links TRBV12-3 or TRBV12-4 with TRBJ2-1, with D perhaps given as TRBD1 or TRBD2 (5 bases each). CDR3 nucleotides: TGTGCCAGCAGTTTAGCCTCAGGTGGATTCGGGACTGAGCAGTTCTTC. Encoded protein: CASSLASGGFGTEQFF.